The 15 T cell receptor beta chains below all came from one sample that was sequenced in a study of T cells in Graves' hyperthyroidism and ophthalmopathy. RNA transcripts were the template for amplifying TCR beta CDR3 regions. An initial round of RT-PCR targeting the TCR CDR3 relied on the HTBI primer set. TCRdb itself ran the multiplex PCR reads through MiXCR, one entry per CDR3 protein. The sample consists of about 570,000 distinct CDR3 sequences, 46% of them appearing once. The sequencing input was peripheral blood or thyroid tissue (not recorded which). Every receptor here comes from an adult woman with Graves' disease, either hyperthyroidism or ophthalmopathy (not recorded which).

In this sample, this clonotype turned up many times. The rearrangement links TRBV11-2 to TRBJ2-7, with TRBD1 identical over 9 bases. Germline V CDR1 and CDR2: SGHAT, FQNNGV. This CDR3 is built from 15 residues. V was clipped by 3 bases and J by 3 bases; unmatched bases: 6. The CDR3 DNA sequence: TGTGCCAGCAGCTTGACCGGGACAGGGCTCTACGAGCAGTACTTC. Amino acid sequence: CASSLTGTGLYEQYF. Full variable domain (outside the CDR3, taken from reference TRBV11-2 and TRBJ2-7): EAGVAQSPRYKIIEKRQSVAFWCNPISGHATLYWYQQILGQGPKLLIQFQNNGVVDDSQLPKDRFSAERLKGVDSTLKIQPAKLEDSAVYLCASSLTGTGLYEQYFGPGTRLTVT.

This clonotype has a count of ten or more. The chain uses TRBV20-1 and TRBJ1-3; the D is unclear. Trimming pared 5 bases from V and 3 bases from J, leaving 8 bases between. The CDR3 consists of 12 residues. Germline CDR1 is DFQATT and CDR2 is SNEGSKA (reference sequence). This chain's CDR3 is CSALIHGNTIYF. CDR3 coding DNA: TGCAGTGCTTTAATTCATGGAAACACCATATATTTT.

This chain joins TRBV2 and TRBJ1-2; D is unclear. The CDR3 consists of 14 residues. V was clipped by 1 base and J by 0 bases, with 6 bases between them. CDR1 SNHLY and CDR2 FYNNEI come from the germline V gene. For the CDR3, the DNA is TGTGCCAGCAGTGAAGGGTCAGCTAACTATGGCTACACCTTC. Its protein product is CASSEGSANYGYTF.

The chain combines TRBV2 with TRBJ2-3; TRBD2 agrees at 7 bases. CDR1 SNHLY and CDR2 FYNNEI come from the germline V gene. With V trimmed by 7 bases and J by 4 bases, 11 bases remained unmatched. CDR3 length: 15 residues. CDR3 region: CASTARGGRSDTQYF. CDR3 DNA sequence: TGTGCCAGCACGGCTCGCGGGGGTAGATCAGATACGCAGTATTTT.

The CDR3 reads CAISRGRETSGNTSRQYF. CDR3 nucleotides: TGTGCCATCAGCCGAGGACGGGAGACTAGCGGGAATACGTCTCGGCAGTACTTC. The chain carries TRBV10-3 and TRBJ2-5; 11 nucleotides agree with TRBD2. The CDR3 spans 18 residues. With V trimmed by 6 bases and J by 11 bases, 23 bases remained unmatched. From germline, CDR1 is ENHRY and CDR2 SYGVKD.

This clonotype was seen ten or more times. V usage is TRBV20-1 and J usage is TRBJ2-2; 8 bases fit TRBD2. Looked up from germline, CDR1 is DFQATT and CDR2 is SNEGSKA (reference sequence). The J segment lost 1 base and the V segment lost 6 bases, leaving 4 bases of the junction unmatched. The CDR3 is 14 amino acids. The CDR3 coding sequence is TGCAGTGCCCGGGGGGGCTTGAACACCGGGGAGCTGTTTTTT. Translating it yields CSARGGLNTGELFF.

Only a few counts were recorded for this clonotype. V usage is TRBV10-2 and J usage is TRBJ2-5; 9 positions agree with TRBD1. V lost 8 bases and J lost 5; bases outside the gene matches: 15. CDR1 is WSHSY and CDR2 is SAAADI in the germline V gene. This CDR3 comprises 16 residues. The CDR3 loop is CASSLPGQGMMETQYF. The CDR3 DNA sequence: TGCGCCAGCTCCCTCCCTGGACAGGGGATGATGGAGACCCAGTACTTC.

The count of this clonotype is one. The chain is built from TRBV11-2 and TRBJ1-2; D uncertain. This CDR3 contains 15 residues. V lost 1 base and J lost 3, with 12 bases in between. Germline V gene data show CDR1 as SGHAT and CDR2 as FQNNGV. CDR3 sequence reads: CASSLGPPGYYGYTF. The DNA for the CDR3 is TGTGCCAGCAGCTTAGGGCCCCCAGGATACTATGGCTACACCTTC.

Turning to this clonotype: This may come from a read error, since a much larger clone is one base off. The chain has TRBV20-1 and TRBJ2-7; the D is unclear. CDR3 size: 13 residues. Trimming pared 3 bases from V and 0 bases from J, leaving 9 bases between. Germline V gene data show CDR1 as DFQATT and CDR2 as SNEGSKA (reference sequence). Written as DNA, the CDR3 is TGCAGTGCTAGTATGGACCGCTCCTACGAGCAGTACTTC. It encodes CSASMDRSYEQYF.

The table lists this clonotype with a few counts. The gene calls are TRBV2 and TRBJ1-1; D remains unclear. Germline V gene sequence: CDR1 SNHLY, CDR2 FYNNEI. The CDR3 is made up of 15 amino acids. V dropped 5 bases and J dropped 0 bases, with 13 bases sitting between them. The CDR3 coding sequence is TGTGCCAGCAGTAAACGGGAACTCATGAACACTGAAGCTTTCTTT. This encodes CASSKRELMNTEAFF.

The table lists this clonotype with many counts. J is TRBJ2-3 and V is TRBV4-2, with a weak D call TRBD1 (6 bases). CDR1 is LGHNA, CDR2 YNFKEQ, per germline. The CDR3 consists of 16 residues. V lost 4 bases to trimming and J lost 4 bases, with 18 bases between them. The CDR3 DNA reads as TGTGCCAGCAGCCCCGAAGACGGCAGGGGCGCAGATACGCAGTATTTT. Translated, it gives CASSPEDGRGADTQYF.

The chain couples TRBV12-3 or TRBV12-4 to TRBJ2-5, with 11 nucleotides matching TRBD2. Trimming at V came to 4 bases and at J to 1 base, leaving 8 bases not matched to a gene. CDR3 length: 17 amino acids. CDR3 in amino acids: CASSSLLAGEGQETQYF. CDR3 in DNA: TGTGCCAGCAGTTCCCTACTAGCGGGGGAGGGCCAAGAGACCCAGTACTTC.

The V and J genes are TRBV19 and TRBJ1-5, with D possibly matching TRBD1 (5 bases). The CDR3 is 17 residues long. V was pared by 7 bases and J by 3 bases, with 22 bases between. The germline V gene has CDR1 LNHDA and CDR2 SQIVND (reference sequence). The CDR3, as DNA: TGTGCCAGTACCTCACCCGGGGGAGGGGTCTTCAATCAGCCCCAGCATTTT. It yields the protein CASTSPGGGVFNQPQHF.

This clonotype was seen only a few times. The chain recombines TRBV14 with TRBJ2-3, with unresolved D. Trimming removed 0 bases at V and 2 bases at J, with 12 bases between. The CDR3 consists of 16 residues. Germline values: CDR1 SGHDN, CDR2 FVKESK. CDR3 DNA: TGTGCCAGCAGCCAAGATTTATCGACGTCCACAGATACGCAGTATTTT. This sequence encodes CASSQDLSTSTDTQYF.

This clonotype has ten or more counts. The chain links TRBV7-2 to TRBJ1-1; the match to TRBD1 covers 7 bases. The CDR3 consists of 14 residues. Germline V lookup: CDR1 SGHTA, CDR2 FQGNSA. V trimming: 5 bases; J trimming: 1 base; junction bases outside the gene matches: 4. CDR3 sequence (DNA): TGTGCCAGCAGCGCACAGGGGACGAACACTGAAGCTTTCTTT. It is translated as CASSAQGTNTEAFF.